A selection of T cell receptor beta chains follows, all from one sample in a study of cytomegalovirus exposure and HLA in healthy donors. Here immunoSEQ multiplex PCR was the method, and the copy in TCRdb shows in-frame clones only, minus some. The repertoire holds 200,000 to 250,000 clones, 70% to 90% seen once, with 4.5% to 6% in the top ten. The specimen sequenced was PBMCs. The source of these receptors is a woman younger than 30 in good health and CMV-seronegative. CDR3s include the opening cysteine and the closing phenylalanine or tryptophan. D genes are given only for firm matches. The size of a clone is reported for some rows only, either as once, few or many, or as a class for expanded clones.

>TRBJ1-2|TRBV2|NA|NA
CASSVVGYGYTF
TGTGCCAGCAGTGTTGTCGGTTATGGCTACACCTTC
>TRBJ1-3|TRBV30|NA|NA
CALSRSSGNTIYF
TGTGCCTTGAGCAGGAGCTCTGGAAACACCATATATTTT
>TRBJ1-1|TRBV2|TRBD1|NA
CASSSDRVGNTEAFF
TGTGCCAGCAGTTCAGACAGGGTTGGGAACACTGAAGCTTTCTTT
>TRBJ2-1|TRBV9|TRBD2|NA
CASSVGGRTYNEQFF
TGTGCCAGCAGCGTTGGCGGGAGGACATACAATGAGCAGTTCTTC
>TRBJ2-3|TRBV5-1|NA|NA
CASSLEGEVGTQYF
TGCGCCAGCAGCTTGGAAGGGGAAGTTGGCACGCAGTATTTT
>TRBJ1-1|TRBV5-1|NA|NA
CASSLTVGSTEAFF
TGCGCCAGCAGCTTGACAGTGGGCAGTACTGAAGCTTTCTTT
>TRBJ1-6|TRBV7-9|NA|NA
CASSLSGGRRGSPLHF
TGTGCCAGCAGCCTATCTGGGGGGCGCCGCGGTTCACCCCTCCACTTT
>TRBJ1-2|TRBV2|TRBD1|few
CAGQTGEVAGYTF
TGTGCCGGACAGACAGGGGAGGTGGCTGGCTACACCTTC
>TRBJ2-2|TRBV6-5|TRBD2|NA
CASRRLAGGTGELFF
TGTGCCAGCAGGAGACTAGCGGGAGGCACCGGGGAGCTGTTTTTT
>TRBJ2-2|TRBV4-2|NA|NA
CASSPGSHGELFF
TGTGCCAGCAGCCCAGGGTCGCACGGGGAGCTGTTTTTT
>TRBJ2-2|TRBV27|NA|NA
CASSPQGGGTGELFF
TGTGCCAGCAGCCCACAGGGCGGCGGCACCGGGGAGCTGTTTTTT
>TRBJ1-2|TRBV5-1|NA|few
CASSLEGEGYTF
TGCGCCAGCAGCTTGGAGGGGGAAGGCTACACCTTC
>TRBJ2-7|TRBV18|TRBD1|NA
CASSETGGGPYEQYF
TGTGCCAGCTCAGAGACAGGGGGGGGCCCCTACGAGCAGTACTTC
>TRBJ2-5|TRBV10-3|NA|NA
CAISPDQGLQETQYF
TGTGCCATCAGCCCCGACCAGGGGCTCCAAGAGACCCAGTACTTC
>TRBJ1-5|TRBV2|NA|once
CASSEPAFSDSNQPQHF
TGTGCCAGCAGTGAACCTGCTTTTTCGGACAGCAATCAGCCCCAGCATTTT
>TRBJ1-2|TRBV6-5|NA|NA
CASSYSSRDNGYTF
TGTGCCAGCAGTTACTCGAGCAGGGATAATGGCTACACCTTC
>TRBJ2-7|TRBV5-4|NA|NA
CASSLGVGARTGASYEQYF
TGTGCCAGCAGCCTCGGGGTGGGGGCTAGGACGGGAGCGTCCTACGAGCAGTACTTC
>TRBJ2-5|TRBV11-3|NA|NA
CASSLGGVETQYF
TGTGCCAGCAGCTTAGGGGGGGTCGAGACCCAGTACTTC
>TRBJ2-3|TRBV5-1|TRBD1|NA
CASGGQGNGDTQYF
TGCGCCAGCGGCGGACAGGGGAATGGGGATACGCAGTATTTT
>TRBJ1-2|TRBV5-4|TRBD1|NA
CASSTGQGADYGYTF
TGTGCCAGCAGCACCGGACAGGGAGCGGACTATGGCTACACCTTC
>TRBJ1-2|TRBV30|NA|NA
CAWSVGGGYGYTF
TGTGCCTGGAGTGTTGGGGGGGGATATGGCTACACCTTC
>TRBJ2-2|TRBV9|NA|once
CASSVDSPTTGELFF
TGTGCCAGCAGCGTAGATTCACCTACCACCGGGGAGCTGTTTTTT
>TRBJ2-1|TRBV5-1|TRBD2|NA
CASMELAGVSYNEQFF
TGCGCCAGCATGGAGCTAGCGGGAGTCTCCTACAATGAGCAGTTCTTC
>TRBJ2-7|TRBV6-1|TRBD1|NA
CASSEQGQLYEQYF
TGTGCCAGCAGTGAACAGGGACAGCTCTACGAGCAGTACTTC
>TRBJ2-5|TRBV2|TRBD2|NA
CASSGGLARETQYF
TGTGCCAGCAGTGGGGGACTAGCACGGGAGACCCAGTACTTC
>TRBJ2-1|TRBV6-5|NA|NA
CASSRGQPLNEQFF
TGTGCCAGCAGCCGCGGGCAGCCGCTCAATGAGCAGTTCTTC
>TRBJ1-2|TRBV7-8|NA|NA
CASSLLSFNGYTF
TGTGCCAGCAGCTTACTCTCTTTCAATGGCTACACCTTC
>TRBJ1-5|TRBV5-6|NA|NA
CASSPSARVGQPQHF
TGTGCCAGCAGCCCCTCCGCTAGGGTTGGTCAGCCCCAGCATTTT
>TRBJ1-4|TRBV6-6|NA|NA
CASSPLLRSRFEKLFF
TGTGCCAGCAGTCCTCTCTTGCGGTCGCGCTTTGAAAAACTGTTTTTT
>TRBJ1-1|TRBV29-1|NA|once
CSVYWGLVQQAFF
TGCAGCGTTTATTGGGGGCTAGTTCAGCAAGCTTTCTTT
>TRBJ1-2|TRBV19|TRBD1|NA
CASVRDSPRNYGYTF
TGTGCCAGTGTTCGGGACAGTCCTCGTAACTATGGCTACACCTTC
>TRBJ1-4|TRBV5-1|NA|NA
CASSAREGHEKLFF
TGCGCCAGCAGCGCTCGGGAGGGGCATGAAAAACTGTTTTTT
>TRBJ2-7|TRBV6-6|TRBD2|NA
CASSFPYSGREYEQYF
TGTGCCAGCAGTTTCCCCTATAGCGGGAGAGAATACGAGCAGTACTTC
>TRBJ1-1|TRBV7-9|NA|NA
CASSPQGLNTEAFF
TGTGCCAGCAGCCCACAGGGACTGAACACTGAAGCTTTCTTT
>TRBJ1-6|TRBV5-1|TRBD1|NA
CASSPGQGSYNSPLHF
TGCGCCAGCAGTCCGGGACAGGGCTCCTATAATTCACCCCTCCACTTT
>TRBJ2-7|TRBV29-1|NA|NA
CSVVKSHSYEQYF
TGCAGCGTTGTTAAGTCTCACTCCTACGAGCAGTACTTC
>TRBJ2-1|TRBV27|NA|few
CASSLVPGPGGRGNEQFF
TGTGCCAGCAGTTTAGTTCCGGGACCGGGGGGTAGGGGGAATGAGCAGTTCTTC
>TRBJ2-3|TRBV20-1|NA|NA
CSTGSDTQYF
TGCAGTACTGGGTCAGATACGCAGTATTTT
>TRBJ2-1|TRBV27|NA|NA
CASSLDSFYNEQFF
TGTGCCAGCAGTTTGGACTCTTTCTACAATGAGCAGTTCTTC
>TRBJ2-1|TRBV7-2|NA|NA
CASSFGTPRGGNEQFF
TGTGCCAGCAGCTTTGGGACCCCCAGGGGCGGGAATGAGCAGTTCTTC
>TRBJ1-5|TRBV7-2|NA|NA
CASSPDPYQPQHF
TGTGCCAGCAGCCCCGATCCGTATCAGCCCCAGCATTTT
>TRBJ1-2|TRBV18|NA|NA
CASSPTSAILVGYTF
TGTGCCAGCTCACCAACCTCCGCCATTTTGGTCGGCTACACCTTC
>TRBJ1-1|TRBV27|NA|NA
CASSARGGAFF
TGTGCCAGCAGTGCCCGGGGGGGAGCTTTCTTT
>TRBJ1-5|TRBV7-2|NA|NA
CASRTSHGNQPQHF
TGTGCCAGCAGGACCTCGCACGGAAATCAGCCCCAGCATTTT
>TRBJ2-3|TRBV7-9|NA|NA
CASSLSIEYF
TGTGCCAGCAGCTTATCGATCGAATATTTT
>TRBJ2-7|TRBV27|NA|NA
CASSPRQPAYEQYF
TGTGCCAGCAGCCCCAGACAGCCGGCCTACGAGCAGTACTTC
>TRBJ2-3|TRBV27|TRBD2|once
CASSSSSGFTDTQYF
TGTGCCAGCAGTTCCTCTAGCGGGTTCACAGATACGCAGTATTTT
>TRBJ2-7|TRBV7-9|TRBD1|once
CASSLTGGFYEQYF
TGTGCCAGCAGCTTGACAGGGGGCTTCTACGAGCAGTACTTC
>TRBJ2-7|TRBV27|TRBD1|once
CASSPGQNYEQYF
TGTGCCAGCAGCCCGGGACAGAACTACGAGCAGTACTTC
>TRBJ1-2|TRBV10-2|NA|NA
CASSEDRNYGYTF
TGCGCCAGCAGTGAGGACAGAAACTATGGCTACACCTTC
>TRBJ2-2|TRBV19|NA|once
CASNQAARGTGELFF
TGTGCCAGTAATCAAGCCGCCAGAGGCACCGGGGAGCTGTTTTTT
>TRBJ2-2|TRBV6-5|TRBD2|NA
CASSITSVGTGELFF
TGTGCCAGCAGCATCACTAGCGTCGGCACCGGGGAGCTGTTTTTT
>TRBJ1-2|TRBV28|NA|NA
CASSLRGTPVGGYTF
TGTGCCAGCAGTTTACGTGGAACCCCGGTCGGTGGCTACACCTTC
>TRBJ2-1|TRBV30|NA|NA
CAWSESISTNEQFF
TGTGCCTGGAGTGAATCAATAAGTACCAATGAGCAGTTCTTC
>TRBJ1-2|TRBV6-1|NA|NA
CASSEGTFSNYGYTF
TGTGCCAGCAGTGAAGGGACGTTCTCTAACTATGGCTACACCTTC
>TRBJ2-1|TRBV10-1|TRBD2|NA
CASSESGGGGYEQFF
TGCGCCAGCAGTGAGTCAGGCGGGGGGGGCTATGAGCAGTTCTTC
>TRBJ2-2|TRBV28|TRBD2|NA
CASRRLAGGDTGELFF
TGTGCCAGCAGGAGGCTAGCGGGAGGGGACACCGGGGAGCTGTTTTTT
>TRBJ2-1|TRBV6-6|NA|NA
CASSQGYNEQFF
TGTGCCAGCAGCCAGGGGTACAATGAGCAGTTCTTC
>TRBJ1-2|TRBV29-1|TRBD1|few
CSVEPRDRGYGYTF
TGCAGCGTTGAACCCCGGGACAGGGGCTATGGCTACACCTTC
>TRBJ2-1|TRBV9|TRBD2|NA
CASSGSSGAVF
TGTGCCAGCAGCGGCTCTAGCGGGGCGGTCTTC